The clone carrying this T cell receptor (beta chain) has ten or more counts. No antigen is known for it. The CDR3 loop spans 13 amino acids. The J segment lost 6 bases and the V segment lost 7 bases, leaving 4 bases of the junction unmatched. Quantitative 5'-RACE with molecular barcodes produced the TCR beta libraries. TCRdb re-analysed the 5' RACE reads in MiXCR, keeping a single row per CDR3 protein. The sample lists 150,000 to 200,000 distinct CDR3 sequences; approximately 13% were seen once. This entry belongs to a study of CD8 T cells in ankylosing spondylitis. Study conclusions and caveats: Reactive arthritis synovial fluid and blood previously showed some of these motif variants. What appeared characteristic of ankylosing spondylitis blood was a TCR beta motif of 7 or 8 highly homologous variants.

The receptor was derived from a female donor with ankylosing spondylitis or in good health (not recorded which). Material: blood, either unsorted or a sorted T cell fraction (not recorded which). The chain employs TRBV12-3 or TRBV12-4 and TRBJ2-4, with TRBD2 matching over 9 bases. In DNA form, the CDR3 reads TGTGCCAGCACCAAACTAGCGGGAAACATTCAGTACTTC. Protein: CASTKLAGNIQYF.